This TCR beta chain was documented in a study of CD8 T cells in ankylosing spondylitis. General study results and limits: A motif of 7 to 9 highly homologous TCR beta variants was seen as apparently characteristic of ankylosing spondylitis blood.

Quantitative molecular-barcoded 5'-RACE generated the TCR beta libraries. Using its own MiXCR run on the 5' RACE reads, TCRdb lists one record per CDR3 protein. The data show 150,000 to 250,000 distinct CDR3 sequences, around 13% seen once. The CDR3 consists of 13 residues. Germline trimming cut 6 bases from V and 7 bases from J; bases unmatched to any gene: 8. The sample holds a few counts of this clonotype. The antigen is unknown. The J gene is TRBJ2-5, the V gene TRBV12-3 or TRBV12-4, with 7 bases aligning to TRBD2. The specimen was blood, either unsorted or a sorted T cell fraction (not recorded which). This receptor was taken from a male donor with ankylosing spondylitis or in good health (not recorded which). For the CDR3, the DNA is TGTGCCAGCAGCCAGAGCGGGGTCGGGACCCAGTACTTC. This translates into CASSQSGVGTQYF.